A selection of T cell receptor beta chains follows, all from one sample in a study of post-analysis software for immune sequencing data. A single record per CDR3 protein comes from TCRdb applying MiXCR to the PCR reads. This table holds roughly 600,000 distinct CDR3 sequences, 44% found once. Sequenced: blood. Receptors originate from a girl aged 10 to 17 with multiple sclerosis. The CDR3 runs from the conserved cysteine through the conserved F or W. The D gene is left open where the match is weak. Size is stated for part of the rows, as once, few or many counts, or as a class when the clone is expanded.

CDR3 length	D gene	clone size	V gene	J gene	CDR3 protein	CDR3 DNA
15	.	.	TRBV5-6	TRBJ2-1	CASREGASSYNEQFF	TGTGCCAGCAGGGAGGGGGCGAGCTCCTACAATGAGCAGTTCTTC
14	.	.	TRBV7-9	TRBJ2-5	CASSPRSVGNEQYF	TGTGCCAGCAGCCCTCGGTCCGTCGGCAATGAGCAGTACTTC
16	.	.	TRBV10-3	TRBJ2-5	CAYLEGGLDYQETQYF	TGTGCCTATCTTGAAGGGGGTCTAGATTACCAAGAGACCCAGTACTTC
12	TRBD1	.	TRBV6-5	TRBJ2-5	CASSYSGQEQYF	TGTGCCAGCAGTTACTCCGGACAGGAGCAGTACTTC
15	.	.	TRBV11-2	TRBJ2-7	CASSVPGAFSYEQYF	TGTGCCAGCAGCGTCCCAGGCGCTTTCTCCTACGAGCAGTACTTC
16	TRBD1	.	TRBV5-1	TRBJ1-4	CASRRDSPATNEKLFF	TGCGCCAGCAGGAGGGACAGCCCTGCAACTAATGAAAAACTGTTTTTT
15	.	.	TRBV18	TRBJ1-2	CASSPPAGQLQGYTF	TGTGCCAGCTCACCACCCGCAGGACAACTCCAGGGCTACACCTTC
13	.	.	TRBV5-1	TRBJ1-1	CASSHELNTEAFF	TGCGCCAGCAGCCACGAGTTGAACACTGAAGCTTTCTTT
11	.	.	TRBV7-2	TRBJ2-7	CANSLSYEQYF	TGTGCCAACAGCTTAAGCTACGAGCAGTACTTC
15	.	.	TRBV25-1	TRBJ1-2	CASSEDWEGLKGYTF	TGTGCCAGCAGTGAGGACTGGGAAGGGCTGAAAGGCTACACCTTC
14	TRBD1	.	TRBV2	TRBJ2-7	CASSRQGTSYEQYF	TGTGCCAGCAGTAGACAGGGGACCTCCTACGAGCAGTACTTC
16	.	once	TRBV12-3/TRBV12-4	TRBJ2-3	CASTPGSEMSTDTQYF	TGTGCCAGCACCCCCGGGTCCGAGATGAGCACAGATACGCAGTATTTT
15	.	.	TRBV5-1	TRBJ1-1	CASSLGGRLDTEAFF	TGCGCCAGCAGCTTGGGAGGGCGCCTGGACACTGAAGCTTTCTTT
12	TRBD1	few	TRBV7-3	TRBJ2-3	CASSTDRGTQYF	TGTGCCAGCTCAACCGACAGGGGTACGCAGTATTTT
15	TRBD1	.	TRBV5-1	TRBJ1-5	CASSFGQGAGQPQHF	TGCGCCAGCAGCTTTGGACAGGGGGCAGGTCAGCCCCAGCATTTT
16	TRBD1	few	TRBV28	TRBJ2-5	CASSPDRGYLIETQYF	TGTGCCAGCAGTCCGGACAGGGGATATCTAATAGAGACCCAGTACTTC
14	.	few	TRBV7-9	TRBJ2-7	CASSPTRHPVEQYF	TGTGCCAGCAGCCCTACGAGACACCCAGTCGAGCAGTACTTC
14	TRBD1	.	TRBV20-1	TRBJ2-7	CSALTGTGSYEQYF	TGCAGTGCGCTTACCGGGACAGGGTCCTACGAGCAGTACTTC
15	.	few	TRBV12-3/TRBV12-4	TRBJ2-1	CASSFWGRTYNEQFF	TGTGCCAGCAGTTTTTGGGGGAGAACCTACAATGAGCAGTTCTTC
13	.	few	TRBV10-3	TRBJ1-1	CAISEELNTEAFF	TGTGCCATCAGTGAGGAGTTAAACACTGAAGCTTTCTTT
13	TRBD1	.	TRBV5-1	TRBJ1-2	CASRPDREKGYTF	TGCGCCAGCAGGCCTGACAGGGAGAAGGGCTACACCTTC
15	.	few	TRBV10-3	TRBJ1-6	CAISKTGFDNSPLHF	TGTGCCATCAGTAAAACAGGGTTCGATAATTCACCCCTCCACTTT
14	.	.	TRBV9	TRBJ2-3	CASSGHTDTDTQYF	TGTGCCAGCAGCGGACATACCGACACAGATACGCAGTATTTT
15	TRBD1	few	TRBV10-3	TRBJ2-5	CAISEDTGGSETQYF	TGTGCCATCAGTGAGGACACAGGGGGCTCTGAGACCCAGTACTTC
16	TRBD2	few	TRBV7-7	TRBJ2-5	CASSSTSGRRAETQYF	TGTGCTAGCAGCTCGACTAGCGGGAGACGCGCAGAGACCCAGTACTTC
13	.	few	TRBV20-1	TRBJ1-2	CSASRDYPEGYTF	TGCAGTGCTAGCCGGGACTACCCCGAAGGCTACACCTTC
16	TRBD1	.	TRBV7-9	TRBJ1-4	CASSWDSGITNEKLFF	TGTGCCAGCAGCTGGGACAGCGGAATAACTAATGAAAAACTGTTTTTT
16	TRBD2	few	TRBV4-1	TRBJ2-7	CASSQVGTSGSYEQYF	TGCGCCAGCAGCCAAGTTGGGACTAGCGGGAGCTACGAGCAGTACTTC
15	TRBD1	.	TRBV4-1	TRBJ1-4	CASSARDRANEKLFF	TGCGCCAGCAGCGCACGGGACAGGGCTAATGAAAAACTGTTTTTT
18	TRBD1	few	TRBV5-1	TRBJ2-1	CASSLGGRGLPLGNEQFF	TGCGCCAGCAGCTTAGGGGGCAGGGGGCTTCCATTGGGCAATGAGCAGTTCTTC
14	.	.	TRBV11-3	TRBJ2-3	CASKGIPSTDTQYF	TGTGCCAGCAAGGGGATCCCTAGCACAGATACGCAGTATTTT
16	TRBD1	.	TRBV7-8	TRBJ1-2	CASSLQGTGESHGYTF	TGTGCCAGCAGCTTACAAGGGACAGGAGAATCACATGGCTACACCTTC
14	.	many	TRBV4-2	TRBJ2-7	CASSQAEETYEQYF	TGTGCCAGCAGCCAAGCGGAGGAGACCTACGAGCAGTACTTC
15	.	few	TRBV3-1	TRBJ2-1	CASSQGGSRGGEQFF	TGTGCCAGCAGCCAAGGGGGTAGCCGGGGAGGTGAGCAGTTCTTC
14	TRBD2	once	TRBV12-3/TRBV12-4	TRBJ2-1	CASSLGGEHNEQFF	TGTGCCAGCAGTTTGGGGGGGGAGCACAATGAGCAGTTCTTC
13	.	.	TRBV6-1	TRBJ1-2	CASSDQGSYGYTF	TGTGCCAGCAGTGACCAGGGGAGCTATGGCTACACCTTC
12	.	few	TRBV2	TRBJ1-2	CASSVSNYGYTF	TGTGCCAGCAGCGTCTCTAACTATGGCTACACCTTC
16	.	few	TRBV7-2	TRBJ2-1	CASTPFGPSSYNEQFF	TGTGCCAGCACCCCCTTCGGTCCTAGCTCCTACAATGAGCAGTTCTTC
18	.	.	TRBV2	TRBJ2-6	CASIVRGGSASGANVLTF	TGTGCCAGCATCGTCAGGGGGGGTTCGGCGTCTGGGGCCAACGTCCTGACTTTC
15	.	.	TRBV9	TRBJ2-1	CASSVWGTDDNEQFF	TGTGCCAGCAGCGTATGGGGGACCGACGACAATGAGCAGTTCTTC
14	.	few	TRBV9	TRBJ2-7	CASSVDVGAYEQYF	TGTGCCAGCAGCGTAGATGTAGGGGCCTACGAGCAGTACTTC
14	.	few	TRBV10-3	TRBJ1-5	CAISDGRDNQPQHF	TGTGCCATCAGTGACGGACGGGACAATCAGCCCCAGCATTTT
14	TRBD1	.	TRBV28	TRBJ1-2	CASSSGQAHYGYTF	TGTGCCAGCAGTTCCGGACAGGCTCACTATGGCTACACCTTC
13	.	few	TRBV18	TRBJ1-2	CASSPQRGYGYTF	TGTGCCAGCTCACCACAGCGGGGCTATGGCTACACCTTC
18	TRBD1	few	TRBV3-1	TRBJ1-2	CASSPSRDRGRIDYGYTF	TGTGCCAGCAGCCCATCCCGGGACAGGGGGCGCATTGATTATGGCTACACCTTC
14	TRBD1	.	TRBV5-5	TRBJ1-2	CASSSGTGVSGYTF	TGTGCCAGCAGTTCCGGGACAGGGGTGAGCGGCTACACCTTC
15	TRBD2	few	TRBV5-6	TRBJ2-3	CASTGTSGATDTQYF	TGTGCCAGCACCGGGACTAGCGGAGCCACAGATACGCAGTATTTT
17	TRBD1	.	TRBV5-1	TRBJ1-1	CASSIAGTGYGNTEAFF	TGCGCCAGCAGCATCGCCGGGACAGGGTATGGAAACACTGAAGCTTTCTTT
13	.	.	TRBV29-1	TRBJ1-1	CSVAQAMSTEAFF	TGCAGCGTTGCACAGGCGATGAGCACTGAAGCTTTCTTT
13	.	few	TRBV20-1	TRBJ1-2	CSARVERNYGYTF	TGCAGTGCTAGGGTTGAACGGAACTATGGCTACACCTTC
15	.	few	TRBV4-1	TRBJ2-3	CASSRTNPSTDTQYF	TGCGCCAGCAGCCGCACAAACCCTAGCACAGATACGCAGTATTTT
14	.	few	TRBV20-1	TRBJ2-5	CSARRQLTQETQYF	TGCAGTGCTAGGAGACAGTTGACCCAAGAGACCCAGTACTTC
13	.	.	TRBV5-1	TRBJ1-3	CASAAFPGNTIYF	TGCGCCAGCGCGGCATTCCCTGGAAACACCATATATTTT
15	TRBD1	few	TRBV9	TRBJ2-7	CASSPTGGPPYEQYF	TGTGCCAGCAGCCCGACAGGGGGGCCACCCTACGAGCAGTACTTC
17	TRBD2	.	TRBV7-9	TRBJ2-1	CASSSTVTSDSYNEQFF	TGTGCCAGCAGCTCGACGGTTACTAGCGACTCCTACAATGAGCAGTTCTTC